This is a list of T cell receptor beta chains from one sample in a study of cytomegalovirus exposure and HLA in healthy donors. The assay was immunoSEQ multiplex PCR, and TCRdb's table has in-frame clones only and misses some. The repertoire holds about 120,000 clones, with nearly 80% as singletons. Source material: PBMCs. These receptors were obtained from a woman in her 30s in good health and CMV-seropositive. The CDR3 runs from the conserved cysteine through the conserved F or W. D genes are given only for firm matches. Clone size is stated in some rows and not others, as once, few, many or a class when expanded.

clone_size	v_call	j_call	d_call	cdr3_nt	cdr3_aa
NA	TRBV11-1	TRBJ1-4	NA	TGTGCCAGCAGCCCCGGCCAGGGGCGTAATGAAAAACTGTTTTTT	CASSPGQGRNEKLFF
NA	TRBV7-9	TRBJ2-1	NA	TGTTCCAGCAGCAAATCGCTCGGGGGTAGTTCCTACAATGAGCAGTTCTTC	CSSSKSLGGSSYNEQFF
few	TRBV7-9	TRBJ2-1	NA	TGTGCCAGCAGCCAAGAGGGTGAGCAGTTCTTC	CASSQEGEQFF
few	TRBV7-2	TRBJ2-3	TRBD2	TGTGCCAGCAGCCTTAGCGGGGTGAACACAGATACGCAGTATTTT	CASSLSGVNTDTQYF
NA	TRBV28	TRBJ2-7	NA	TGTGCCAGCAGTTTAAGATCGAGGGCCACCTACGAGCAGTACTTC	CASSLRSRATYEQYF
NA	TRBV5-1	TRBJ1-2	TRBD1	TGCGCCAGCAGCCCGGCCACAGGGGCCAACTATGGCTACACCTTC	CASSPATGANYGYTF
NA	TRBV10-1	TRBJ2-7	TRBD1	TGCGCCAGCCCTGCGGCGACAGGGGACCCTTACGAGCAGTACTTC	CASPAATGDPYEQYF
few	TRBV7-3	TRBJ2-1	NA	TGTGCCAGCAGCTTAAGGGCAGGGGAGAGGGTTGAGCAGTTCTTC	CASSLRAGERVEQFF
NA	TRBV7-2	TRBJ1-2	TRBD1	TGTGCCAGCAGCTTAGGATGGGGACAGGGGGATTCTAACTATGGCTACACCTTC	CASSLGWGQGDSNYGYTF
NA	TRBV7-3	TRBJ2-1	NA	TGTGCCAGCAGCCCCAGGGGCAGGGATTCCAACAATGAACAGTTCTTC	CASSPRGRDSNNEQFF
NA	TRBV6-1	TRBJ1-4	NA	TGTGCCAGCAGTGAAATGGGGTACAGGATTAATGAAAAACTGTTTTTT	CASSEMGYRINEKLFF
NA	TRBV5-1	TRBJ1-4	TRBD1	TGCGCCAGCAGCTTGGGGACAGGGAGGGATGAAAAACTGTTTTTT	CASSLGTGRDEKLFF
NA	TRBV5-6	TRBJ2-5	NA	TGTGCCAGCAGCCCGATGGCGGAGCAAGAGACCCAGTACTTC	CASSPMAEQETQYF
NA	TRBV6-1	TRBJ1-1	TRBD1	TGTGCCAGCAGGGTTCCCCAGGGGGCGCGCACTGAAGCTTTCTTT	CASRVPQGARTEAFF
NA	TRBV7-8	TRBJ1-6	NA	TGTGCCAGCAGCCAGATCGAATCACCCCTCCACTTT	CASSQIESPLHF
NA	TRBV7-9	TRBJ2-5	NA	TGTGCCAGCAGCTTAGAGAGGGCCGAGACCCAGTACTTC	CASSLERAETQYF
few	TRBV5-4	TRBJ2-1	NA	TGTGCCAGCAGCTTCGGAGGGTACAGGGAGGGAAATGAGCAGTTCTTC	CASSFGGYREGNEQFF
NA	TRBV7-2	TRBJ2-7	TRBD2	TGTGCCAGCAGCTTAGCGGGCGGGGGGCCCTCCTACGAGCAGTACTTC	CASSLAGGGPSYEQYF
NA	TRBV5-4	TRBJ2-3	NA	TGTGCCAGCAGCCTGACTGGCACAGATACGCAGTATTTT	CASSLTGTDTQYF
NA	TRBV28	TRBJ2-3	NA	TGTGCCAGCAGTATCCTCGCGGGGATGGGAGATACGCAGTATTTT	CASSILAGMGDTQYF
NA	TRBV4-1	TRBJ1-3	NA	TGCGCCAGCAGCCAAGGAGGGTCCCGCTCTGGAAACACCATATATTTT	CASSQGGSRSGNTIYF
NA	TRBV4-1	TRBJ1-6	NA	TGCGCCAGCAGCCAAACGCCGAATGGAGGGGACTTTAATTCACCCCTCCACTTT	CASSQTPNGGDFNSPLHF
NA	TRBV5-4	TRBJ2-1	TRBD2	TGTGCCAGCAGCCTAGCGGTGAACAATGAGCAGTTCTTC	CASSLAVNNEQFF
few	TRBV7-3	TRBJ1-1	NA	TGTGCCAGCAGCCCCTACCGGGGGGCTGAAGCTTTCTTT	CASSPYRGAEAFF
NA	TRBV19	TRBJ2-3	NA	TGTGCCAGTAGTATGTCCTACCCGGGGGGCGCGAAGGATACGCAGTATTTT	CASSMSYPGGAKDTQYF
few	TRBV1	TRBJ2-3	NA	TGCACCAGCAGCCCCCTGCCGAGGACAGGGGGCACAGATACGCAGTATTTT	CTSSPLPRTGGTDTQYF
NA	TRBV6-5	TRBJ2-5	NA	TGTGCCAGCAGTACTAGGAGGGAGACCCAGTACTTC	CASSTRRETQYF
few	TRBV27	TRBJ1-6	NA	TGTGCCAGCAGACGCAAGGGGGTAGGTAATTCACCCCTCCACTTT	CASRRKGVGNSPLHF
NA	TRBV5-6	TRBJ1-2	NA	TGTGCCAGCAGCTTGGGTCGGCAGGGAAATAGTGGCTACACCTTC	CASSLGRQGNSGYTF
NA	TRBV29-1	TRBJ2-3	NA	TGCAGCGTGGGGCCCCAAGATACGCAGTATTTT	CSVGPQDTQYF
few	TRBV5-6	TRBJ1-4	NA	TGTGCCAGCAGCTTGGAGGCAGGGCGGGGAGAAAAACTGTTTTTT	CASSLEAGRGEKLFF
NA	TRBV10-3	TRBJ2-3	NA	TGTGCCATCAGTGAGTTTGCCGCCGCGAGCACAGATACGCAGTATTTT	CAISEFAAASTDTQYF
NA	TRBV29-1	TRBJ2-2	NA	TGCAGCGTTGAAGGGACAGGGAGGGACACCGGGGAGCTGTTTTTT	CSVEGTGRDTGELFF
NA	TRBV4-3	TRBJ2-1	TRBD2	TGCGCCAGCAGCCAAGAACTAGCGGAGCCCTACGATGAGCAGTTCTTC	CASSQELAEPYDEQFF
NA	TRBV5-1	TRBJ2-5	TRBD2	TGCGCCAGCAGCGTGTCATCTAGCGGAGTTCAAGAGACCCAGTACTTC	CASSVSSSGVQETQYF
NA	TRBV9	TRBJ1-4	TRBD1	TGTGCCAGCAGCGGCCCCCCGGGACAGGGCAATGAAAAACTGTTTTTT	CASSGPPGQGNEKLFF
NA	TRBV9	TRBJ2-2	TRBD2	TGTGCCAGCAGCGTAGTCGCTAGCGGGGGGGACACCGGGGAGCTGTTTTTT	CASSVVASGGDTGELFF
NA	TRBV29-1	TRBJ1-1	TRBD1	TGCAGCGGCCTGGGACAGATGAACACTGAAGCTTTCTTT	CSGLGQMNTEAFF
NA	TRBV27	TRBJ2-7	TRBD1	TGTGCCAGCAGTAAGGACAGGACCTACGAGCAGTACTTC	CASSKDRTYEQYF
NA	TRBV28	TRBJ2-6	TRBD1	TGTGCCAGCAGTTCCCAGGGACAGGGGGCGCCTGGGGCCAACGTCCTGACTTTC	CASSSQGQGAPGANVLTF
NA	TRBV5-1	TRBJ1-3	NA	TGCGCCAGCAGCTTGGACGGGTTCTCTGGAAACACCATATATTTT	CASSLDGFSGNTIYF
few	TRBV7-2	TRBJ2-1	TRBD2	TGTGCCAGCAGCTCCCTAGCGGGGGGGCCGGGCAATGAGCAGTTCTTC	CASSSLAGGPGNEQFF
NA	TRBV14	TRBJ2-3	NA	TGTGCCAAGGGGCCAATTGGACGGTATTTT	CAKGPIGRYF
NA	TRBV7-3	TRBJ1-1	NA	TGTGCCAGCAGCTCTCTCGGGATTAACACTGAAGCTTTCTTT	CASSSLGINTEAFF
NA	TRBV4-2	TRBJ2-5	TRBD1	TGTGCCAGCAGCCCCAGAGGACAGGGGCAAGAGACCCAGTACTTC	CASSPRGQGQETQYF
NA	TRBV4-2	TRBJ2-7	NA	TGTGCCAGCAGCTCCTCCCCGCGGCAGGGTTCCTACGAGCAGTACTTC	CASSSSPRQGSYEQYF
NA	TRBV5-1	TRBJ2-5	NA	TGCGCCAGCAGCTTGGGGGGGCTGAACCAAGAGACCCAGTACTTC	CASSLGGLNQETQYF
NA	TRBV28	TRBJ2-7	TRBD1	TGTGCCAGCAGTTTCGGACAGGGCTACGAGCAGTACTTC	CASSFGQGYEQYF
NA	TRBV5-1	TRBJ1-1	TRBD1	TGCGCCAGCAGCGCAGCCTACAGGGGAGAAGAAGCTTTCTTT	CASSAAYRGEEAFF
few	TRBV2	TRBJ1-2	NA	TGTGCCAGTGGGCACAGGTCGCCCGCTTATGGCTACACCTTC	CASGHRSPAYGYTF
NA	TRBV6-5	TRBJ1-5	NA	TGTGCCAGCAGTTACGCCCGGGGGTCCAATCAGCCCCAGCATTTT	CASSYARGSNQPQHF
NA	TRBV12-2	TRBJ2-2	NA	TGTGCAATCCAGACTAGAAACACCGGGGAGCTGTTTTTT	CAIQTRNTGELFF
NA	TRBV6-4	TRBJ2-3	NA	TGTGCCAGCAGTGACTCCGGCGGGGGCACAGATACGCAGTATTTT	CASSDSGGGTDTQYF
NA	TRBV5-4	TRBJ1-2	TRBD1	TGTGCCAGCAGCCCCCAAAAAGGACAGGGGGGTGGCTACACCTTC	CASSPQKGQGGGYTF
NA	TRBV27	TRBJ1-3	TRBD1	TGTGCCAGCAGTCCATATACAGGGGCTGGAAACACCATATATTTT	CASSPYTGAGNTIYF
NA	TRBV2	TRBJ1-1	NA	TGTGCCAGCAGTGAAGCGCTCAGGTACGACAGACCGAACACTGAAGCTTTCTTT	CASSEALRYDRPNTEAFF
few	TRBV29-1	TRBJ1-2	NA	NA	CSVGTGIFLTF